These 20 T cell receptor beta chains were all obtained from the same sample, sequenced in a study of Ad26.COV2.S vaccination and SARS-CoV-2 variants. Sample treatment: 15 to 20 received Ad26.COV2.S at low or high dose, single or two shots; 5 received placebo; per-sample allocation not given. The study sampled participants on day 63 after the first vaccine or placebo injection. Assay: immunoSEQ multiplex PCR; the TCRdb copy retains only in-frame clones and omits some. Of about 680,000 clones listed, 80% to 90% were seen once; the top ten hold about 1.5%. The source was peripheral blood, collected in a trial of Ad26.COV2.S vaccine versus placebo. These receptor sequences come from a person aged 18-60 years who received the Ad26.COV2.S COVID-19 vaccine or a placebo.

The gene calls are TRBV11-1 and TRBJ2-1; 13 nucleotides line up with TRBD2. Per the germline V gene, CDR1 is SGHAT and CDR2 is FQDESV (reference sequence). This CDR3 has 16 amino acids. V shed 3 bases, J shed 10 bases, and the junction held 9 bases outside the gene matches. The CDR3 spells CASSFELAGGVEEQFF. CDR3 coding DNA: TGTGCCAGCAGCTTCGAACTAGCGGGAGGGGTAGAAGAGCAGTTCTTC.

V gene TRBV27 combines with J gene TRBJ1-2, with 7 bases fitting TRBD1. The CDR3 has 14 amino acids. Germline lookup yields CDR1 MNHEY and CDR2 SMNVEV (reference sequence). With V trimmed by 4 bases and J by 7 bases, 9 bases remained unmatched. The CDR3 region is CASSSQGGVGGYTF. In DNA form, the CDR3 reads TGTGCCAGCAGTTCCCAGGGGGGAGTGGGTGGCTACACCTTC.

The chain links TRBV14 to TRBJ1-1; D perhaps matches TRBD1 (5 bases). Trimming stripped 3 bases from V and 3 bases from J, with 17 bases between. The CDR3 length is 16 residues. From germline, CDR1 is SGHDN and CDR2 FVKESK. CDR3 protein: CASSQVSGRRDTEAFF. Written as DNA, the CDR3 is TGTGCCAGCAGCCAGGTCTCGGGGCGCCGGGACACTGAAGCTTTCTTT.

With regard to this clone: Other DNA sequences from this sample encode an identical CDR3 as well. The rearrangement links TRBV12-3 or TRBV12-4 to TRBJ2-7; D gene unclear. V lost 3 bases and J lost 0, with 3 bases in between. The CDR3 is 12 residues long. This CDR3 reads CASSLVSYEQYF. CDR3 coding DNA: TGTGCCAGCAGTTTGGTCTCCTACGAGCAGTACTTC.

The J gene is TRBJ1-2, the V gene TRBV30; D not certain. The germline CDR1 and CDR2 sequences are GTSNPN and SVGIG (reference sequence). The CDR3 contains 13 residues. The V end was cut by 2 bases, the J end by 5 bases, with 12 bases between. CDR3 region: CAWSLTQAYGYTF. For the CDR3, the DNA is TGTGCCTGGAGTTTAACCCAAGCGTATGGCTACACCTTC.

The chain combines TRBV29-1 with TRBJ2-7, with D possibly matching TRBD2 (5 bases). Trimming removed 3 bases from V and 7 bases from J, with 16 bases in between. Germline CDR1 and CDR2: SQVTM and ANQGSEA. CDR3 length: 13 residues. DNA of the CDR3: TGCAGCGTTGAGGTCACCGAATCGGGGGAGCAGTACTTC. It specifies CSVEVTESGEQYF.

The chain uses TRBV2 and TRBJ2-3; 15 nucleotides line up with TRBD2. The CDR3 covers 18 residues. Looked up from germline, CDR1 is SNHLY and CDR2 is FYNNEI. V lost 6 bases, J lost 3 bases, and 10 bases stayed unmatched. CDR3 nucleotide sequence: TGTGCCAGCAGCCCGAGGACTAGCGGGGGGGCCACAACAGATACGCAGTATTTT. Protein product: CASSPRTSGGATTDTQYF.

The rearrangement links TRBV25-1 to TRBJ1-3; a weak D match, TRBD1 (6 bases). Germline V CDR1 and CDR2: MGHDK, SYGVNS. The CDR3 totals 16 residues. V was pared by 3 bases and J by 0 bases, with 12 bases between. The CDR3 is CASSDSRDNSGNTIYF. The CDR3 bases are TGTGCCAGCAGTGACTCCCGGGACAACTCTGGAAACACCATATATTTT.

This rearrangement joins TRBV24-1 to TRBJ2-1; possible D gene TRBD2, 6 bases. The germline V gene has CDR1 KGHDR and CDR2 SFDVKD. The V end was cut by 0 bases, the J end by 5 bases, with 10 bases between. The CDR3 loop spans 15 amino acids. CDR3 loop: CATSDLGGTNNEQFF. For the CDR3, the DNA is TGTGCCACCAGTGATTTGGGCGGGACCAACAATGAGCAGTTCTTC.

The chain has TRBV30 and TRBJ1-5; a weak D match, TRBD1 (5 bases). The CDR3 covers 14 residues. V lost 2 bases and J 2 bases, leaving 10 bases between the germline ends. Germline V gene lookup returns CDR1 GTSNPN and CDR2 SVGIG (reference sequence). CDR3 DNA: TGTGCCTGGAGTCCCCGGGACCGCAATCAGCCCCAGCATTTT. Translating it yields CAWSPRDRNQPQHF.

The genes are TRBV7-2 and TRBJ1-2, with 9 nucleotides matching TRBD1. Trimming at V came to 5 bases and at J to 4 bases, leaving 2 bases not matched to a gene. The CDR3 is 13 amino acids. CDR1 is SGHTA, CDR2 FQGNSA, per germline. The CDR3 region has the DNA TGTGCCAGCAGCCCACAGGGGGCCTATGGCTACACCTTC. It encodes CASSPQGAYGYTF.

This clone was observed once. This chain joins TRBV27 and TRBJ1-2; no firm D call. Trimming removed 2 bases from V and 2 bases from J, with 9 bases in between. The CDR3 consists of 14 residues. The V gene's germline CDR1 is MNHEY and CDR2 SMNVEV (reference sequence). CDR3 protein: CASSLGRMNYGYTF. CDR3 coding DNA: TGTGCCAGCAGTTTAGGCCGGATGAACTATGGCTACACCTTC.

This clone was observed many times. This sequence joins TRBV10-3 and TRBJ1-2, with unresolved D. Deletions cut 7 bases from V and 3 bases from J, with 12 bases between. CDR1 and CDR2 (germline): ENHRY, SYGVKD. CDR3 size: 13 residues. In DNA, the CDR3 is TGTGCCATCAATTCGGACCGCCACTATGGCTACACCTTC. Protein product: CAINSDRHYGYTF.

This rearrangement joins TRBV7-2 to TRBJ2-3; 9 bases map to TRBD1. Trimming removed 3 bases from V and 2 bases from J; junction bases left unmatched: 6. This CDR3 has 16 amino acids. Germline V lookup: CDR1 SGHTA, CDR2 FQGNSA. In DNA form, the CDR3 reads TGTGCCAGCAGCTTTTCCGGGACAGGGATCACAGATACGCAGTATTTT. Translated: CASSFSGTGITDTQYF.

V and J are TRBV3-1 (or the pseudogene TRBV3-2) and TRBJ2-1; tentatively, D is TRBD2 (5 bases). Trimming removed 0 bases at V and 6 bases at J, with 12 bases between. The CDR3 totals 15 residues. Germline loops: CDR1 LGHDT, CDR2 YNNKEL (reference sequence). The CDR3, as DNA: TGTGCCAGCAGCCAAGAGCGAGGGCGAGGCAATGAGCAGTTCTTC. This sequence encodes CASSQERGRGNEQFF.

V is TRBV5-1 and J is TRBJ2-7; TRBD2 matches 8 bases. The CDR3 has 13 residues. Germline V gene data show CDR1 as SGHRS and CDR2 as YFSETQ. V lost 6 bases to trimming and J lost 5 bases; unmatched junction nucleotides: 7. CDR3 protein: CASNPGLAHEQYF. The CDR3 DNA is TGCGCCAGCAACCCCGGACTAGCCCACGAGCAGTACTTC.

J is TRBJ1-5 and V is TRBV12-5; possibly TRBD1 for D (5 bases). This CDR3 has 14 residues. V lost 5 bases to trimming and J lost 0 bases, with 8 bases between them. The germline gives CDR1 LGHNT, CDR2 FRNRAP. The CDR3 nucleotides are TGTGCTAGTGGTCCGACAGTTAGCAATCAGCCCCAGCATTTT. It is translated as CASGPTVSNQPQHF.

CDR3 bases: TGTGCCAGCAGTGAAGCGACCAACACCTACTATGGCTACACCTTC. This sequence encodes CASSEATNTYYGYTF. This sequence joins TRBV2 and TRBJ1-2, with D uncertain. Trimming took 0 bases from V and 3 from J, leaving 11 bases between them. Per germline, CDR1 SNHLY and CDR2 FYNNEI. The CDR3 is 15 residues long.

The chain employs TRBV15 and TRBJ1-1, with 12 bases that match TRBD1. The CDR3 sequence is 17 residues long. The V segment lost 3 bases and the J segment 5 bases; nucleotides outside the gene matches: 10. Germline lookup yields CDR1 LNHNV and CDR2 YYDKDF (reference sequence). This CDR3 is CATSREGTGGKRTEAFF. In DNA form, the CDR3 reads TGTGCCACCAGCAGGGAGGGGACAGGGGGCAAGAGGACTGAAGCTTTCTTT.

This rearrangement joins TRBV30 to TRBJ2-2; 9 nucleotides match TRBD1. Germline V gene sequence: CDR1 GTSNPN, CDR2 SVGIG (reference sequence). J lost 6 bases, V lost 6 bases, and 8 bases had no gene match. This CDR3 is built from 14 residues. The CDR3 region is CACTRDREPGELFF. As DNA, the CDR3 is TGTGCCTGTACCCGGGACAGGGAGCCCGGGGAGCTGTTTTTT.